This entry lists 31 T cell receptor beta chains sequenced from one sample in a study of blood T cell repertoires in COVID-19. TCRdb's table, derived via immunoSEQ multiplex PCR, lists solely in-frame clones and lacks some. The data contain around 150,000 clones, 87% of them singletons. Source material: peripheral blood. These receptors all come from a human donor in a cohort sampled during active COVID-19.

The chain links TRBV6-5 to TRBJ1-5; 7 bases agree with TRBD1. The CDR3 runs to 13 residues. CDR1 is MNHEY and CDR2 is SVGAGI in the germline V gene. V gave up 5 bases and J gave up 7 bases; unmatched junction bases: 5. The CDR3 sequence is CASSRQGGQPQHF. CDR3 nucleotides: TGTGCCAGCAGTCGACAGGGAGGCCAGCCCCAGCATTTT.

This chain connects TRBV25-1 to TRBJ1-1; tentative D call: TRBD1 (6 bases). Trimming took 0 bases from V and 6 from J, leaving 11 bases between them. Per germline, CDR1 MGHDK and CDR2 SYGVNS. This CDR3 has 14 residues. This chain's CDR3 is CASSEYGAGAEAFF. The CDR3 coding sequence is TGTGCCAGCAGTGAATACGGTGCAGGGGCTGAAGCTTTCTTT.

CDR3 in DNA: TGCGCCAGCAGCCAAGTGAGAGACTACGAGCAGTACTTC. Translated: CASSQVRDYEQYF. V gene TRBV4-1 combines with J gene TRBJ2-7; no clear D gene. CDR3 length: 13 residues. Trimming took off 1 base at V and 3 bases at J, with 7 bases between the two ends. Germline V gives CDR1 MGHRA, CDR2 YSYEKL.

This clone was counted a few times. The chain joins TRBV5-5 to TRBJ2-7; a weak D match, TRBD2 (5 bases). V was cut by 0 bases and J by 0 bases, with 10 bases left in between. CDR3 length: 15 residues. Looked up from germline, CDR1 is SGHKS and CDR2 is YYEKEE (reference sequence). This chain's CDR3 is CASSLEVGVSYEQYF. The CDR3, as DNA: TGTGCCAGCAGCTTGGAGGTCGGGGTCTCCTACGAGCAGTACTTC.

V is TRBV6-2 or TRBV6-3 and J is TRBJ2-7, with D perhaps TRBD1 (6 bases). Between the trimmed V and J ends, which lost 5 bases and 2 bases, there was a span of 13 bases. CDR3 size: 14 residues. CDR1 is MNHEY, CDR2 SVGEGT, per germline. The chain's CDR3 is CASSKDSPTYEQYF. CDR3 sequence (DNA): TGTGCCAGCAGTAAGGACAGTCCGACCTACGAGCAGTACTTC.

The CDR3 spells CAWNAGGADTQYF. The CDR3 nucleotides are TGTGCCTGGAACGCGGGGGGGGCAGATACGCAGTATTTT. V and J are TRBV30 and TRBJ2-3; 9 nucleotides agree with TRBD2. The CDR3 spans 13 residues. Per germline, CDR1 GTSNPN and CDR2 SVGIG (reference sequence). The V segment lost 4 bases and the J segment 4 bases; nucleotides outside the gene matches: 3.

The chain employs TRBV5-1 and TRBJ1-2, with a weak D call TRBD1 (6 bases). This CDR3 region has 14 residues. V was cut by 1 base and J by 6 bases, with 13 bases left in between. CDR1 and CDR2 from the germline V gene are SGHRS and YFSETQ. Here the CDR3 DNA reads TGCGCCAGCAGCTTGTTCTCAGGGGAAAATGGCTACACCTTC. Protein sequence: CASSLFSGENGYTF.

This rearrangement joins TRBV7-9 to TRBJ2-3, with 10 bases aligning to TRBD1. V lost 4 bases and J lost 6; bases outside the gene matches: 13. The CDR3 covers 17 residues. The germline V gene has CDR1 SEHNR and CDR2 FQNEAQ (reference sequence). The CDR3 sequence: CASSSPADRGAGDTQYF. CDR3 sequence (DNA): TGTGCCAGCAGCTCCCCCGCGGACAGGGGGGCCGGGGATACGCAGTATTTT.

The chain employs TRBV5-1 and TRBJ2-5; 12 bases agree with TRBD2. Germline CDR1 is SGHRS and CDR2 is YFSETQ. This CDR3 has 16 amino acids. J lost 2 bases, V lost 4 bases, and 6 bases had no gene match. In DNA form, the CDR3 reads TGCGCCAGCAGCGCATTACTAGCGGGGGGACAAGAGACCCAGTACTTC. As protein: CASSALLAGGQETQYF. The complete variable domain, with remaining parts taken from reference TRBV5-1 and TRBJ2-5, reads KAGVTQTPRYLIKTRGQQVTLSCSPISGHRSVSWYQQTPGQGLQFLFEYFSETQRNKGNFPGRFSGRQFSNSRSEMNVSTLELGDSALYLCASSALLAGGQETQYFGPGTRLLVL.

The rearrangement links TRBV28 to TRBJ2-7, with unresolved D. Germline lookup yields CDR1 MDHEN and CDR2 SYDVKM. Trimming stripped 3 bases from V and 12 bases from J, with 12 bases between. This CDR3 region has 11 residues. The CDR3 here is CASSLGSWAYF. The CDR3 nucleotides read TGTGCCAGCAGTTTGGGCTCTTGGGCGTACTTC.

CDR3 amino acids: CASSWREGGEQYF. The CDR3 nucleotides are TGTGCCAGTAGTTGGCGGGAGGGTGGCGAGCAGTACTTC. The chain couples TRBV19 to TRBJ2-7; 9 bases match TRBD2. V shed 5 bases and J 6 bases; nucleotides not matched to a gene: 5. The CDR3 extends over 13 amino acids. CDR1 LNHDA and CDR2 SQIVND come from the germline V gene (reference sequence).

This rearrangement joins TRBV9 to TRBJ2-3, with D hard to call. The germline gives CDR1 SGDLS, CDR2 YYNGEE. V was pared by 0 bases and J by 8 bases, with 7 bases between. The CDR3 covers 12 residues. CDR3 in DNA: TGTGCCAGCAGCGTAGGAATCGGTACGCAGTATTTT. This codes for CASSVGIGTQYF.

The CDR3 nucleotides read TGTGCCAGCAGTTTAGGGGGGAGCGAGTACTTC. Its protein is CASSLGGSEYF. The rearrangement links TRBV27 to TRBJ2-7; D possibly corresponds to TRBD2 (6 bases). The V end lost 2 bases, the J end lost 11 bases, and 10 bases lay between the germline ends. This CDR3 is 11 amino acids long. In germline, CDR1 is MNHEY, CDR2 SMNVEV (reference sequence).

This clone was counted a single time. The CDR3 sequence: CSASYTDFFEYGYTF. The CDR3 DNA reads TGCAGTGCTAGTTACACGGACTTCTTTGAGTATGGCTACACCTTC. J is TRBJ1-2 and V is TRBV20-1; D uncertain. Germline CDR1 and CDR2: DFQATT and SNEGSKA (reference sequence). V was clipped by 3 bases and J by 5 bases, with 19 bases between them. The CDR3 consists of 15 residues.

The table lists this clone with a count of one. V is TRBV27 and J is TRBJ2-7; D possibly corresponds to TRBD2 (5 bases). The CDR3 extends over 14 amino acids. V was cut by 0 bases and J by 9 bases, with 15 bases left in between. Germline V gene data show CDR1 as MNHEY and CDR2 as SMNVEV (reference sequence). CDR3 sequence: CASSLSRGSTVQYF. The CDR3 region has the DNA TGTGCCAGCAGTTTATCTCGGGGTTCTACGGTGCAGTACTTC.

V gene TRBV4-3 combines with J gene TRBJ1-1; D remains ambiguous. Trimming took off 1 base at V and 1 base at J, with 10 bases between the two ends. The CDR3 has 15 residues. Germline-derived CDR1 and CDR2 are LGHNA and YSLEER. CDR3 residues: CASSQVLGRNTEAFF. In nucleotides, the CDR3 is TGCGCCAGCAGCCAAGTGCTGGGGAGGAACACTGAAGCTTTCTTT.

The rearrangement joins TRBV18 to TRBJ2-5; 10 bases line up with TRBD1. The CDR3 extends over 17 amino acids. Trimming at V came to 3 bases and at J to 4 bases, leaving 11 bases not matched to a gene. Germline lookup yields CDR1 KGHSH and CDR2 LQKENI. CDR3 amino acids: CASSPTVPGTGVETQYF. In nucleotides, the CDR3 is TGTGCCAGCTCACCGACCGTACCCGGGACAGGGGTAGAGACCCAGTACTTC.

This chain connects TRBV30 to TRBJ2-3; 9 bases are a match to TRBD1. Germline V gene lookup returns CDR1 GTSNPN and CDR2 SVGIG (reference sequence). V was pared by 7 bases and J by 2 bases, with 10 bases of the junction left unmatched. This CDR3 spans 15 amino acids. The CDR3 DNA reads as TGTGCCTCATCCCCGGGACAGGGATACACAGATACGCAGTATTTT. This sequence encodes CASSPGQGYTDTQYF.

The gene calls are TRBV6-5 and TRBJ2-3; the match to TRBD2 covers 10 bases. The junction had 2 bases not matched to a gene; V was cut back by 5 bases and J by 3 bases. The CDR3 has 14 residues. Germline V lookup: CDR1 MNHEY, CDR2 SVGAGI. The CDR3 nucleotides read TGTGCCAGCAGTAGGACTAGCGGAACAGATACGCAGTATTTT. Its protein product is CASSRTSGTDTQYF.

The gene calls are TRBV5-1 and TRBJ2-3; 8 bases align to TRBD2. The CDR3 has 15 amino acids. Germline values: CDR1 SGHRS, CDR2 YFSETQ. V was clipped by 1 base and J by 2 bases; unmatched bases: 3. CDR3 loop: CASSLLAGNTDTQYF. The CDR3 nucleotides are TGCGCCAGCAGCTTGTTAGCGGGGAACACAGATACGCAGTATTTT.

The V call is TRBV6-1, the J call TRBJ2-7; 7 bases match TRBD1. Germline CDR1 and CDR2: MNHNS and SASEGT. V trimming: 4 bases; J trimming: 0 bases; junction bases outside the gene matches: 9. The CDR3 covers 16 residues. The CDR3 DNA reads TGTGCCAGCAGTGGGCCAACAGGGGAAGCCTCCTACGAGCAGTACTTC. Protein sequence: CASSGPTGEASYEQYF.

The chain combines TRBV5-5 with TRBJ2-3; D may be TRBD2 (6 bases). V shed 1 base and J shed 8 bases, with 14 bases lying between them. This CDR3 has 14 residues. Looked up from germline, CDR1 is SGHKS and CDR2 is YYEKEE (reference sequence). The CDR3 nucleotides read TGTGCCAGCAGCTTGAGGGCCGGGGGTAGTACGCAGTATTTT. Translated, it gives CASSLRAGGSTQYF.

This rearrangement joins TRBV13 to TRBJ1-1, with D perhaps TRBD1 (5 bases). The CDR3 covers 15 residues. Trimming took 4 bases from V and 1 from J, leaving 13 bases between them. Germline loops: CDR1 PRHDT, CDR2 FYEKMQ (reference sequence). The CDR3 loop reads CASSWGRIANTEAFF. As DNA, the CDR3 is TGTGCCAGCAGCTGGGGCAGGATAGCGAACACTGAAGCTTTCTTT.

CDR3 protein: CGNNPGRGDEKLFF. The DNA for the CDR3 is TGTGGAAACAACCCAGGCAGGGGGGATGAAAAACTGTTTTTT. This chain joins TRBV24-1 and TRBJ1-4, with 7 bases aligning to TRBD1. Germline-derived CDR1 and CDR2 are KGHDR and SFDVKD. The CDR3 contains 14 residues.

The V and J genes are TRBV28 and TRBJ1-1; D gene ambiguous. Germline values: CDR1 MDHEN, CDR2 SYDVKM. The V gene lost 4 bases and the J gene lost 5 bases, with 14 bases spanning the gap. CDR3 size: 14 residues. The CDR3 nucleotides read TGTGCCAGCAGTTCCTCCCTGTCGCAGACTGAAGCTTTCTTT. This codes for CASSSSLSQTEAFF.

V and J are TRBV14 and TRBJ2-7, with 9 bases that match TRBD1. V was pared by 3 bases and J by 2 bases, with 2 bases of the junction left unmatched. This CDR3 has 14 amino acids. Germline lookup yields CDR1 SGHDN and CDR2 FVKESK. The CDR3 is CASSQGQGPYEQYF. The CDR3 DNA reads TGTGCCAGCAGCCAGGGACAGGGCCCCTACGAGCAGTACTTC.

J is TRBJ1-2 and V is TRBV6-5; the D is unclear. The germline V gene has CDR1 MNHEY and CDR2 SVGAGI. The CDR3 is made up of 16 amino acids. Trimming left V 4 bases short and J 4 bases short, with 19 bases between. The CDR3 coding sequence is TGTGCCAGCAGTTTTAGCGGCCAAGATAGGAGCTATGGCTACACCTTC. This gives the protein CASSFSGQDRSYGYTF.

The V and J genes are TRBV6-1 and TRBJ2-7; no clear D gene. This CDR3 comprises 16 residues. The V gene lost 2 bases and the J gene lost 3 bases, with 17 bases spanning the gap. CDR1 is MNHNS and CDR2 is SASEGT in the germline V gene. The CDR3 protein is CASSEPWSTLRYEQYF. The CDR3 nucleotides are TGTGCCAGCAGTGAACCTTGGTCGACTCTCCGCTACGAGCAGTACTTC.

V gene TRBV15 combines with J gene TRBJ1-3, with D unclear. Germline V lookup: CDR1 LNHNV, CDR2 YYDKDF (reference sequence). V was pared by 1 base and J by 4 bases, with 8 bases between. This CDR3 contains 14 residues. CDR3 protein: CATSRGTGGNTIYF. The CDR3 coding sequence is TGTGCCACCAGCAGAGGGACGGGAGGAAACACCATATATTTT.

This clone is a singleton in its sample. The genes are TRBV5-4 and TRBJ2-7, with 10 bases identical to TRBD1. V lost 4 bases, J lost 2 bases, and 9 bases stayed unmatched. The CDR3 has 16 amino acids. Germline CDR1 is SGHNT and CDR2 is YYREEE (reference sequence). The CDR3 protein is CASSRPGQGSTYEQYF. DNA of the CDR3: TGTGCCAGCAGCCGACCGGGACAGGGGTCCACCTACGAGCAGTACTTC.

The V and J genes are TRBV28 and TRBJ2-3; TRBD2 aligns across 12 bases. The junction had 2 bases not matched to a gene; V was cut back by 10 bases and J by 3 bases. From germline, CDR1 is MDHEN and CDR2 SYDVKM. The CDR3 is made up of 13 amino acids. CDR3 DNA sequence: TGTGCCATCACTAGCGGGGGGACAGATACGCAGTATTTT. Its translation: CAITSGGTDTQYF.